This T cell receptor beta chain came from a study of cytomegalovirus exposure and HLA in healthy donors (dated by TCRdb to between 2016 and 2019). With respect to the entire study: In an earlier analysis of 450 to 750 of the donors, 250 to 300 Gb of sequence data and 117 million unique TCR beta sequences from 180 million or so T cells were reported. Roughly five DR-DQ haplotypes were handled as single units for association and clustering, since linkage in the cohort was strong. Among 300 to 500 genotyped donors of the cohort, an average of approximately 240,000 unique TCR beta nucleotide sequences was sequenced per donor, of which 15% to 20% were non-productive. The number of typed donors differed by locus: about 629-630 for A, B, C, DRB1 and DQB1; 522 for DQA1; some 610 for DPA1; and roughly 490 for DPB1. The aim of the study was to test whether cataloging public T cell receptors could identify signatures of past pathogen exposure. Every repertoire in the discovery cohort had been generated on one and the same sequencing platform. The genetic ancestry cluster associated with self-reported Caucasian donors included 81% of the roughly 390 genotyped donors. Genome-wide SNP genotypes for about 60% of the 666 donors were used in a later genetic analysis, which treated that subset as a discovery cohort. The later analysis used no new phenotypic data to find candidate immune exposures, relying instead on TCR beta sequences and their occurrence across donors. In addition to the first cohort of 650 to 800 subjects, a separate validation cohort of about 120 different subjects was used. About 300 gigabases of sequencing data and approximately 80 million unique TCR sequences were included in an early release covering 550 to 800 HLA-typed donors. The study combined high-throughput TCR immunosequencing, statistical association of individual TCRs with disease status, and machine learning to predict cytomegalovirus infection status. Donor age, sex, ethnicity and CMV serostatus were collected together with the repertoire data. The study profiled the T cell repertoires of under 850 subjects by immunosequencing and related them to cytomegalovirus serostatus. An earlier analysis of 587 of the donors used high-throughput TCR beta sequencing to judge whether each TCR beta V gene segment behaved as functional or pseudogenic. To study patterns of TCR occurrence, a later analysis re-analyzed previously published TCR beta repertoires from around 700 donors and added high-resolution HLA genotyping. HLA typing covered class I and class II loci at four-digit resolution.

A word on this clone: What this receptor recognizes is not known. Base qualities are not at hand, and no much larger clone is one base apart.

The method behind the library was the immunoSEQ multiplex PCR assay. For the multiplex PCR, a mixture combining 60 forward primers for TCR Vbeta segments and 13 reverse primers for TCR Jbeta segments was used. A multiplex PCR assay on genomic DNA amplified the CDR3 region of rearranged TCR beta genes. On the Illumina HiSeq System, the amplified TCR beta libraries were sequenced as 87-base-pair reads. The authors' pipeline ran thus. In a later analysis, around 80 million unique TCR beta chains were counted across the 690 or so repertoires, and about 10 million of these chains were shared by at least two donors. To remove PCR and sequencing errors, raw reads were error-corrected and collapsed into unique sequences using a nearest-neighbor algorithm that merged closely related sequences. CDR3 sequences were aligned to IMGT reference sequences to assign V, D and J gene segments. Each retained sequence needed at least a six-nucleotide match to both a V gene segment and a J gene segment. A rearrangement was called productive if the CDR3 had no stop codons and remained in frame with V and J, and every other rearrangement was called non-productive. CDR3 was defined according to IMGT convention as the region running from the second conserved V-encoded cysteine to the conserved J-encoded phenylalanine. Sequences without an unambiguous match to a single V gene segment were excluded from the earlier analysis of about 640 of the donors. In an earlier analysis of around 600 of the donors, V segments were called functional above 56.7% productive rearrangements and were called segregating when the between-donor standard deviation exceeded 5%. A statistical classification framework was built to diagnose cytomegalovirus status from the catalog of TCR beta chain sequences. V and J gene assignment, in a later analysis, came from comparing TCR nucleotide sequences with IMGT/GENE-DB human TR gene sequences. A later analysis assigned CDR3 sequences and most-parsimonious VDJ recombination scenarios with the TCRdist pipeline. In a later analysis, each TCR beta chain was defined by its CDR3 amino acid sequence together with its V-gene family, and reads lacking a unique V-gene family were excluded. In a later analysis, several hundred highly shared, low-generation-probability nucleotide sequences were removed to address suspected cross-contamination and a sequencing artifact. In a later analysis, a clonal expansion index for each public chain was calculated from normalized within-repertoire ranks of inferred template counts. A later analysis computed generation probabilities with a VDJ recombination model fitted to out-of-frame rearrangements, and checked the results against IGoR. In a later analysis, TCR-TCR, TCR-HLA and TCR-CMV co-occurrence was scored with hypergeometric tests, and a repertoire-size bias correction was applied to TCR pairs. To estimate false discovery rates, a later analysis permuted the HLA or CMV assignments 20 times. In a later analysis, co-occurring TCRs were grouped using DBSCAN, with TCRdist sequence similarity added in when clustering inside HLA-allele-positive subsets. Co-occurrence clustering excluded repertoires with fewer than 30,000 or more than 120,000 public chains, plus five with anomalous nucleotide sharing. This is the immuneACCESS table as TCRdb keeps it, with only in-frame sequences that have V and J called. A part of the clones is gone; compared with another copy, unresolved V genes explain less than half, and the rest is unexplained. V, J and clone size reflect that table, while D and trimming were determined from the DNA. The sample table shows about 130,000 clones, and approximately 79% are seen once. The biggest ten clones account for 4.3% of the sample.

V is shortened by 6 bases, J by 7 bases, and the region joining them spans 12 bases. The CDR3 has 12 amino acids, counting the end cysteine and phenylalanine. Only the CDR3 DNA stays, 36 bases, in frame from base 1. CDR1 MNHEY and CDR2 SVGAGI are derived from the germline V gene. The full study reports these points: A total of fewer than 200 TCR beta chains were listed by the study as associated with cytomegalovirus. Roughly uniform sequencing depth across donors was assumed in presence/absence analyses, although this assumption may not hold. HLA typing was unavailable for some donors at each locus, so association tests used only the typed subset. The 87-base-pair reads could not distinguish some IMGT-functional V segments, including TRBV6-2 and TRBV6-3, so those segments were excluded. CMV serostatus was the only immune exposure information available for the cohort. In a later genetic analysis, fewer N-insertions in productive TCRs were reported among donors in an Asian-associated ancestry cluster than the approximately 670-donor mean. Most TCR sequences were observed very rarely across donors, whereas some public TCRs were present in many individuals. The sequencing pipeline was judged likely to have produced a cluster of highly shared sequence variants as a technical artifact. A later analysis reported that several top co-occurrence clusters appeared linked to parvovirus B19, influenza, CMV and Epstein-Barr virus. In vitro tests confirmed that a few of the cytomegalovirus-associated TCR beta chains recognize cytomegalovirus antigens. In a later analysis, some 17,000 TCR beta sequences were associated with specific HLA alleles at a false discovery rate of 0.05. Compared with equally common non-associated chains, HLA-associated TCR beta chains in a later analysis were more clonally expanded and had lower generation probabilities. Roughly 17 rarely observed V segments, including chromosome 9 orphons, were excluded from the earlier analysis of approximately 500 of the donors because counts were too low. The cohort was sequenced for TCR beta chains only, and without alpha or paired-chain data the features that could be detected were limited. A further reported finding was that TCR beta sequences accurately predicted the HLA-A and HLA-B alleles for most subjects in the first cohort. The classifier was reported to diagnose cytomegalovirus status with high specificity and sensitivity in both the original cohort and the validation cohort. An earlier analysis of several hundred of the donors showed that most TCR beta V segments appeared in productive rearrangements either about 87% or about 30% of the time, which broadly matched IMGT annotations. In a later analysis, TCR association rates were found to vary across HLA loci, with the most associated TCRs seen for DRB1 alleles and the fewest for HLA-C alleles. A later analysis found that most CMV-associated TCR beta chains appeared HLA-restricted, with HLA associations seemingly driven largely by CMV exposure. When HLA alleles, especially DR and DQ, strongly co-occurred, attributing TCR associations to individual alleles was difficult. V-gene and J-gene trimming of TCR beta chains was associated with a missense DCLRE1C variant in a later genetic analysis, and the association was replicated in an independent cohort. The authors suggested that the approach could potentially be generalized to other disease states and immunological phenotypes. Correlated functional status among segregating V segments might be attributable to linkage disequilibrium, but an unknown experimental factor could not be ruled out.

In total, fewer than 750 healthy bone marrow donors made up the cohort. All cohort members were sampled while nominally healthy, although unrecorded immune exposures were likely present. The donor tested CMV seropositive, placing the donor among the 250 to 300 seropositive members of the cohort. A peripheral blood sample was provided by each donor, and peripheral blood mononuclear cells were used for TCR beta sequencing. The Qiagen DNeasy Blood Extraction Kit was used to extract genomic DNA from the blood cell samples. The sequenced material came from PBMCs. The V and J genes are TRBV6-5 and TRBJ1-1; the D gene is perhaps TRBD1, on 5 matching bases. This TCR was recovered from a man aged 18 to 30 in good health and CMV-seropositive. The CDR3 in this case is CASRTTGVEAFF. At the DNA level, the sequence is TGTGCCAGCAGAACAACGGGGGTTGAAGCTTTCTTT.